This T cell receptor (beta chain) emerged from a study of control samples from healthy donors and cancer patients. Trimming removed 3 bases at V and 4 bases at J, with 14 bases between. Per the germline V gene, CDR1 is SGDLS and CDR2 is YYNGEE. The CDR3 covers 16 residues. Only in-frame clones appear in the TCRdb table, and some are missing; sequencing was by immunoSEQ multiplex PCR. Here the sample spans about 55,000 clones, 90% to 97% being singletons. The sample comprised blood. The V call is TRBV9, the J call TRBJ1-6, with D perhaps matching TRBD1 (6 bases). The clonotype was recovered from a woman aged 18 to 35 in good health. CDR3 residues: CASSATGTRYNSPLHF. DNA for the CDR3: TGTGCCAGCAGCGCAACAGGGACTCGGTATAATTCACCCCTCCACTTT.